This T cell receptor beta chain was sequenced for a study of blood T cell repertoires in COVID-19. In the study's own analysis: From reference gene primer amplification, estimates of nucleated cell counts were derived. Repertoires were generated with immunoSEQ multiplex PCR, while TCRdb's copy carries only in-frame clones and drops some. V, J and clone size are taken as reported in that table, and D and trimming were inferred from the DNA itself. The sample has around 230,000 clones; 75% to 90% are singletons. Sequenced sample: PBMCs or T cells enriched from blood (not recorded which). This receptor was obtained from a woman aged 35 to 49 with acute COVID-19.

CDR3 loop: CASSSARGNSGNTIYF. CDR3 bases: TGTGCCAGTAGTTCGGCCAGGGGGAACTCTGGAAACACCATATATTTT. The chain employs TRBV19 and TRBJ1-3; 7 nucleotides align to TRBD1. Germline assignment: CDR1 LNHDA and CDR2 SQIVND (reference sequence). V was pared by 5 bases and J by 0 bases, with 7 bases of the junction left unmatched. The CDR3 consists of 16 residues.